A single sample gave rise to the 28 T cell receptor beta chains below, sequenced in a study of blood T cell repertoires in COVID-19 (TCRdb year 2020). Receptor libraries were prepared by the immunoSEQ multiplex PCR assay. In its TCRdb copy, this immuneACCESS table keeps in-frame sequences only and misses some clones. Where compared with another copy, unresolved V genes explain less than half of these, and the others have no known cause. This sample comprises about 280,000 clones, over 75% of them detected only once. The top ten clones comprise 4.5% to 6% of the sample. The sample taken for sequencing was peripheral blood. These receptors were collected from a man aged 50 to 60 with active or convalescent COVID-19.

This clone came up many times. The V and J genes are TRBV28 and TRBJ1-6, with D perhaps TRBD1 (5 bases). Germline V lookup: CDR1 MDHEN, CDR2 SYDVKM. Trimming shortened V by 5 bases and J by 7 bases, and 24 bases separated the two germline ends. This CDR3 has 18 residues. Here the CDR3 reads CASSLGAGGVSVNSPLHF. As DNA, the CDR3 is TGTGCCAGCAGTCTCGGCGCGGGGGGGGTTTCTGTGAATTCACCCCTCCACTTT.

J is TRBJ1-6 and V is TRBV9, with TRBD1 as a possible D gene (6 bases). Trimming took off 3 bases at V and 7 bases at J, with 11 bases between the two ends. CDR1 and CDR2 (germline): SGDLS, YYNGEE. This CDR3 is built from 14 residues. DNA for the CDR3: TGTGCCAGCAGCGCAACAGGGCCCAATTCACCCCTCCACTTT. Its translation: CASSATGPNSPLHF.

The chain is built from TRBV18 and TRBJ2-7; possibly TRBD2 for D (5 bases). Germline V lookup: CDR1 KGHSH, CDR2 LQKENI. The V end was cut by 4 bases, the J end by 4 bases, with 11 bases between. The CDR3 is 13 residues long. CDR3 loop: CASSQREPYEQYF. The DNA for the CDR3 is TGTGCCAGCTCACAACGGGAACCTTACGAGCAGTACTTC.

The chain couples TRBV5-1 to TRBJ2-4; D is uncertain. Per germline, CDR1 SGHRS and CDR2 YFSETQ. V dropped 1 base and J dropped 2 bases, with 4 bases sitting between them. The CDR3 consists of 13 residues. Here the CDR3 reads CASSLPPKNIQYF. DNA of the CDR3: TGCGCCAGCAGCTTGCCTCCCAAAAACATTCAGTACTTC.

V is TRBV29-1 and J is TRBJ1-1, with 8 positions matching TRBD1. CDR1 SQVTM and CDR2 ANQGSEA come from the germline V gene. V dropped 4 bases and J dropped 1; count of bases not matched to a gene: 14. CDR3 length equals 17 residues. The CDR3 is CSVAPNPYGTGNTEAFF. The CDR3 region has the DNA TGCAGCGTTGCCCCAAACCCTTACGGGACAGGGAACACTGAAGCTTTCTTT.

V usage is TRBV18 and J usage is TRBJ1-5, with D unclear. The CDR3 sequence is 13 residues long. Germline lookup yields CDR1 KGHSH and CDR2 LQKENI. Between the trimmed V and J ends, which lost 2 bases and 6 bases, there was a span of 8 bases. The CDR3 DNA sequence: TGTGCCAGCTCACCAAACGGAGGTCAGCCCCAGCATTTT. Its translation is CASSPNGGQPQHF. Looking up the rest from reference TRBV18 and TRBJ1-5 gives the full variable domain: NAGVMQNPRHLVRRRGQEARLRCSPMKGHSHVYWYRQLPEEGLKFMVYLQKENIIDESGMPKERFSAEFPKEGPSILRIQQVVRGDSAAYFCASSPNGGQPQHFGDGTRLSIL.

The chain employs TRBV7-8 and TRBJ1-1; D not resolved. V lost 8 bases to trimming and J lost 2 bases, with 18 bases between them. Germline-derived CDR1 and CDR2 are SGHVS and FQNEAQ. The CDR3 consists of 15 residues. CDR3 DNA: TGTGCCAGCCTAAACTATCGACTGAATAACACTGAAGCTTTCTTT. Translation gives CASLNYRLNNTEAFF.

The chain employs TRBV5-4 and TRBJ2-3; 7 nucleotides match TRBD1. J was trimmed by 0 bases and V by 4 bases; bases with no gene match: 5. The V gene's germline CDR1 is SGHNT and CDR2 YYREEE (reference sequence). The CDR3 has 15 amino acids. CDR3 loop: CASSPGQRSTDTQYF. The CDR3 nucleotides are TGTGCCAGCAGCCCGGGACAGAGAAGCACAGATACGCAGTATTTT.

The CDR3 DNA is TGTGCCAGCAGCCCCCTTGGACTAGCGGGAGGCGACTCCTACGAGCAGTACTTC. Translation gives CASSPLGLAGGDSYEQYF. The rearrangement joins TRBV7-2 to TRBJ2-7, with 14 bases lining up with TRBD2. Germline lookup yields CDR1 SGHTA and CDR2 FQGNSA. CDR3 length: 18 amino acids. V trimming: 5 bases; J trimming: 0 bases; junction bases outside the gene matches: 9.

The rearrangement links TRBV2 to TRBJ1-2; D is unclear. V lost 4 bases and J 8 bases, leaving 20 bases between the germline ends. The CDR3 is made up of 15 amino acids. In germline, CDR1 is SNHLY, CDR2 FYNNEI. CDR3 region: CASSGGLKGSGGYTF. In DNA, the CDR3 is TGTGCCAGCAGTGGTGGTCTCAAAGGATCGGGGGGCTACACCTTC.

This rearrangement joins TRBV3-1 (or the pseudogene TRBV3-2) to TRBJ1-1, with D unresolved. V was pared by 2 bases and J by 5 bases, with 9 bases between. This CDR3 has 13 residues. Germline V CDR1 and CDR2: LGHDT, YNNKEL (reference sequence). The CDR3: CASSQFTETEAFF. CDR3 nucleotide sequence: TGTGCCAGCAGCCAATTTACGGAGACTGAAGCTTTCTTT.

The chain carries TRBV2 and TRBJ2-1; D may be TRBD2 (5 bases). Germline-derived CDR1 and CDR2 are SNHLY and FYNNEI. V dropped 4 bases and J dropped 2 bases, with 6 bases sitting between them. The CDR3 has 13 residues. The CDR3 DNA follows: TGTGCCAGCAGTGGGCGGGCCTACAATGAGCAGTTCTTC. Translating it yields CASSGRAYNEQFF.

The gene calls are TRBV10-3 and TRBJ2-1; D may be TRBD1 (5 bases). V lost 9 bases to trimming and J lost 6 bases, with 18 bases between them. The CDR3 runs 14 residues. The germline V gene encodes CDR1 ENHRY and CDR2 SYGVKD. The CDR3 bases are TGTGCCATTGGGCAAGCCCCAAGGGGCAATGAGCAGTTCTTC. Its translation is CAIGQAPRGNEQFF.

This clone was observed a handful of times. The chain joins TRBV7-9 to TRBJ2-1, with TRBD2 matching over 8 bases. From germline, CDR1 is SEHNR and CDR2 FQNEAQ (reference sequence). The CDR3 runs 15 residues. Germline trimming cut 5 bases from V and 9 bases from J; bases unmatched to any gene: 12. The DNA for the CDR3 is TGTGCCAGCAGCGGTGGGCCAGCGGGAGTGGGTGAGCAGTTCTTC. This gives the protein CASSGGPAGVGEQFF.

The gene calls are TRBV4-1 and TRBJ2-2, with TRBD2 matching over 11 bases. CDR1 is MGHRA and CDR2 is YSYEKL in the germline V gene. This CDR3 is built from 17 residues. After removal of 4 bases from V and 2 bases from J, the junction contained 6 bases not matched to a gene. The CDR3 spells CASSRQTSGINTGELFF. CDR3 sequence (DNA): TGCGCCAGCAGCCGGCAGACTAGCGGGATAAACACCGGGGAGCTGTTTTTT.

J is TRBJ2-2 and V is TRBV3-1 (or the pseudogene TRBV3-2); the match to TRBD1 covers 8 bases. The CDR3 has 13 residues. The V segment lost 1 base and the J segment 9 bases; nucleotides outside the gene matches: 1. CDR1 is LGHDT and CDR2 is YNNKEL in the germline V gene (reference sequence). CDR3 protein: CASSQGQGWELFF. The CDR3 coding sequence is TGTGCCAGCAGCCAAGGACAGGGGTGGGAGCTGTTTTTT.

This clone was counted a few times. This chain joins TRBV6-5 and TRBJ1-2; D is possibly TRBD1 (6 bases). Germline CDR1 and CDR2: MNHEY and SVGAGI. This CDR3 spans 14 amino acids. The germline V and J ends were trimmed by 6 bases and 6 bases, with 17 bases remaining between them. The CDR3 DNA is TGTGCCAGCAGATCCCGACAGTGGGGGCATGGCTACACCTTC. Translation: CASRSRQWGHGYTF.

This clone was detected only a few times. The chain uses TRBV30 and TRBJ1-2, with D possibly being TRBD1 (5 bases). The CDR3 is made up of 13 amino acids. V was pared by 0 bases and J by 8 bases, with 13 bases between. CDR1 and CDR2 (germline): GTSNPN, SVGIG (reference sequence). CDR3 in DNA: TGTGCCTGGAGTGTACTGGGAGGGGTCGGCTACACCTTC. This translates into CAWSVLGGVGYTF. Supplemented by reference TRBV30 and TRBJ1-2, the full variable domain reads SQTIHQWPATLVQPVGSPLSLECTVEGTSNPNLYWYRQAAGRGLQLLFYSVGIGQISSEVPQNLSASRPQDRQFILSSKKLLLSDSGFYLCAWSVLGGVGYTFGSGTRLTVV.

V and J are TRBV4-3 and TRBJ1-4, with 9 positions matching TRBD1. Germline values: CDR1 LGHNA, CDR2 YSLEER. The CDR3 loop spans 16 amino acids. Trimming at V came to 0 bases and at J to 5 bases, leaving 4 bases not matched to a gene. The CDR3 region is CASSQDLGQGNEKLFF. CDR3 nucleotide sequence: TGCGCCAGCAGCCAAGATTTAGGACAGGGGAATGAAAAACTGTTTTTT.

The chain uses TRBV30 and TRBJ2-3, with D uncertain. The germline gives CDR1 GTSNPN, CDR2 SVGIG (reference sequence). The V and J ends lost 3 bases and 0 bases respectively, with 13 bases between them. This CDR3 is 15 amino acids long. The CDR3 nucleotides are TGTGCCTGGAGCCAAAGTTGGCCTAGCACAGATACGCAGTATTTT. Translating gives CAWSQSWPSTDTQYF.

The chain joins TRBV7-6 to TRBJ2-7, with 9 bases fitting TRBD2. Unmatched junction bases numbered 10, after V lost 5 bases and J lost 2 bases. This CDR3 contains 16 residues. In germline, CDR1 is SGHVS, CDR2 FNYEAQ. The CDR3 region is CASSPFGAGGPYEQYF. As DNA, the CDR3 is TGTGCCAGCAGCCCCTTTGGAGCGGGAGGTCCCTACGAGCAGTACTTC. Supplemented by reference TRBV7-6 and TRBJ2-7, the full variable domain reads GAGVSQSPRYKVTKRGQDVALRCDPISGHVSLYWYRQALGQGPEFLTYFNYEAQQDKSGLPNDRFSAERPEGSISTLTIQRTEQRDSAMYRCASSPFGAGGPYEQYFGPGTRLTVT.

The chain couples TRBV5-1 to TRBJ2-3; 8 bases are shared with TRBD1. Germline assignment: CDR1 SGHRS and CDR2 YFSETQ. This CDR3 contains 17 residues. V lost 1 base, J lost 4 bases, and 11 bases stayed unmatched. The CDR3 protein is CASSLQGASFRADTQYF. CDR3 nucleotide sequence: TGCGCCAGCAGCTTGCAGGGGGCAAGTTTCAGGGCAGATACGCAGTATTTT.

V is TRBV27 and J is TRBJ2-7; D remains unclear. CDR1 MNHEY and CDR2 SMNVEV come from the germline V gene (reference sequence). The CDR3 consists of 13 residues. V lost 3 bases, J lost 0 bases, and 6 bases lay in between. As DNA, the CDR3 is TGTGCCAGCAGTTTGGGCCGCTCCTACGAGCAGTACTTC. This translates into CASSLGRSYEQYF.

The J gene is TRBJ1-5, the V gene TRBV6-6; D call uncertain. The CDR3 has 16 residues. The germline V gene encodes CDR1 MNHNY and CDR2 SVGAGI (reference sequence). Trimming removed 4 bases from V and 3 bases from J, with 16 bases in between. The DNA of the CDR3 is TGTGCCAGCAGTTCCTCCCGGCAGACTTCCAATCAGCCCCAGCATTTT. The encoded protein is CASSSSRQTSNQPQHF.

CDR3 region: CATSDFGGSGVDYGYTF. The CDR3 bases are TGTGCCACCAGTGATTTTGGGGGGAGTGGGGTGGACTATGGCTACACCTTC. The V call is TRBV24-1, the J call TRBJ1-2, with a tentative D call TRBD1 (5 bases). The V gene's germline CDR1 is KGHDR and CDR2 SFDVKD. The CDR3 spans 17 residues. With 1 base removed from V and 3 bases from J, the gap between germline ends came to 17 bases.

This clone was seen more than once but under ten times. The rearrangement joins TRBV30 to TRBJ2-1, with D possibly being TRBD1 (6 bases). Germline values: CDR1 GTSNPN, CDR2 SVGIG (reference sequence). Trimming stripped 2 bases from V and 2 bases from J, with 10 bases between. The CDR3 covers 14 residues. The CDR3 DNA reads TGTGCCTGGAGTTTGGGGGCCCCCTACAATGAGCAGTTCTTC. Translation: CAWSLGAPYNEQFF.

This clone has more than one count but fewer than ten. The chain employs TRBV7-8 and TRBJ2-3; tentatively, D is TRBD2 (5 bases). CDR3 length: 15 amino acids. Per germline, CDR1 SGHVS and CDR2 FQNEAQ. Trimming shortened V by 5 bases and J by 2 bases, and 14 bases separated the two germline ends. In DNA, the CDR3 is TGTGCCAGCAGCCTCCTCCCGCGGGCCACAGATACGCAGTATTTT. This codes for CASSLLPRATDTQYF.

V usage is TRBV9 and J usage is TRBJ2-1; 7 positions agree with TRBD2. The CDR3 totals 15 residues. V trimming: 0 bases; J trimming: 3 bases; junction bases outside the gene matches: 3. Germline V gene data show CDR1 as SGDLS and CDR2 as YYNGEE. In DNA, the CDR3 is TGTGCCAGCAGCGTAGTGAGCGGGAACTACAATGAGCAGTTCTTC. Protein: CASSVVSGNYNEQFF. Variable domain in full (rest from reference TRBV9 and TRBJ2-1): DSGVTQTPKHLITATGQRVTLRCSPRSGDLSVYWYQQSLDQGLQFLIQYYNGEERAKGNILERFSAQQFPDLHSELNLSSLELGDSALYFCASSVVSGNYNEQFFGPGTRLTVL.